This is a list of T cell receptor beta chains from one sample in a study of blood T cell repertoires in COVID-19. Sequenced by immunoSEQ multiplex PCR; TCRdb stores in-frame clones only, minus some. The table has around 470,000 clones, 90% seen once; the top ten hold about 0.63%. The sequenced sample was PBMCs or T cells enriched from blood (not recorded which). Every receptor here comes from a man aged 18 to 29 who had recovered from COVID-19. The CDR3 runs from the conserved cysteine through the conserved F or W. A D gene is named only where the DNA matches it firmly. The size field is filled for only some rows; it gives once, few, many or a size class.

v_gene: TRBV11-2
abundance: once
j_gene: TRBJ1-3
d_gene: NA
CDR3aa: CASSLRRGDTIYF
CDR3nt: TGTGCCAGCAGCTTACGGCGTGGAGACACCATATATTTT

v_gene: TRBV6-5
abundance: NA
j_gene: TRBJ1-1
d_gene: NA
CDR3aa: CASSRTDNTEAFF
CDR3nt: TGTGCCAGCAGTAGGACAGATAACACTGAAGCTTTCTTT

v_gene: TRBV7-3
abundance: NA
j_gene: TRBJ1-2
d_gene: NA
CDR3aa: CASSPIPHRLYGYTF
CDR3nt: TGTGCCAGCAGCCCCATTCCCCACAGGCTCTATGGCTACACCTTC

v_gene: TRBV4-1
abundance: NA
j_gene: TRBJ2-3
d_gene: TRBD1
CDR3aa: CASSQQDRGGDTQYF
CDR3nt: TGCGCCAGCAGCCAACAAGACAGGGGGGGAGATACGCAGTATTTT

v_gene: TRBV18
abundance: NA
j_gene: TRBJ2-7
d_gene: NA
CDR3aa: CASSPPGHGGQYF
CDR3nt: TGTGCCAGCTCACCACCGGGTCACGGGGGGCAGTACTTC

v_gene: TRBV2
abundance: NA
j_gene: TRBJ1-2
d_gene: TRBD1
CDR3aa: CASSPKETGKGYTF
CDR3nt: TGTGCCAGCAGTCCCAAAGAGACAGGGAAAGGCTACACCTTC

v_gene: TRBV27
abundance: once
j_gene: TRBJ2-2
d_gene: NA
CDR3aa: CASSFFESTGELFF
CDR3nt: TGTGCCAGCAGTTTCTTTGAGTCCACCGGGGAGCTGTTTTTT

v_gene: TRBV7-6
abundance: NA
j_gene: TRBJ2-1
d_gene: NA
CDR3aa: CASSLRVTGIGDEQFF
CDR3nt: TGTGCCAGCAGCTTAAGGGTCACAGGGATCGGGGATGAGCAGTTCTTC

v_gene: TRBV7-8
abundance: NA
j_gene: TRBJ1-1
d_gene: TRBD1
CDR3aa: CASRHGTANTEAFF
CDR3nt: TGTGCCAGCAGACACGGGACAGCAAACACTGAAGCTTTCTTT

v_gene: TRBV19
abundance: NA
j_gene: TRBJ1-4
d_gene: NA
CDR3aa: CASSDSFNEKLFF
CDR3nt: TGTGCCAGTAGTGACAGCTTTAATGAAAAACTGTTTTTT

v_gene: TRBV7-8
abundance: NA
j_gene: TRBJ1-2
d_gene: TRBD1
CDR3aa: CASSLLRSRGNPGGYTF
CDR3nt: TGTGCCAGCAGCCTTCTACGATCCAGGGGGAATCCTGGGGGCTACACCTTC

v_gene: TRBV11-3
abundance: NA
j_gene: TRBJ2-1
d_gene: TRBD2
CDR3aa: CASRQTSGSYEQFF
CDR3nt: TGTGCCAGCAGGCAGACTAGCGGGAGCTATGAGCAGTTCTTC

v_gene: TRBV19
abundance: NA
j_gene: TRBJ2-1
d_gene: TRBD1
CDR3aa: CASSPIPGQGIGEQFF
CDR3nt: TGTGCCAGTAGTCCCATACCGGGACAGGGGATTGGTGAGCAGTTCTTC

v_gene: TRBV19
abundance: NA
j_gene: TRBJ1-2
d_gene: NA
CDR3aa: CASSIASTVSYGYTF
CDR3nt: TGTGCCAGTAGTATAGCCTCGACAGTCAGCTATGGCTACACCTTC

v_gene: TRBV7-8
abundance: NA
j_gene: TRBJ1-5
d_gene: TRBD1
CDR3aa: CASSLGSMTGGDQPQHF
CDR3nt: TGTGCCAGCAGCTTAGGCTCGATGACAGGGGGTGATCAGCCCCAGCATTTT

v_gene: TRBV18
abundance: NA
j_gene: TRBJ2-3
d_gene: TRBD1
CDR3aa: CASSPRTGSTDTQYF
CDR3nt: TGTGCCAGCTCACCACGGACAGGGAGCACAGATACGCAGTATTTT

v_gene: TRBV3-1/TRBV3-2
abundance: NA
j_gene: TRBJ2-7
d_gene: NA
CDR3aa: CASSQVGGSSEQYF
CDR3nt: TGTGCCAGCAGCCAAGTTGGAGGGTCAAGCGAGCAGTACTTC

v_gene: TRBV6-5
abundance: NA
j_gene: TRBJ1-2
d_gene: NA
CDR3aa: CASSYTQGGTGYTF
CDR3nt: TGTGCCAGCAGTTACACACAGGGTGGGACTGGCTACACCTTC

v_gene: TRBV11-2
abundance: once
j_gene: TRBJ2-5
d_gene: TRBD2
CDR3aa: CASSVGLGQETQYF
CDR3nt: TGTGCCAGCAGCGTCGGACTAGGCCAAGAGACCCAGTACTTC

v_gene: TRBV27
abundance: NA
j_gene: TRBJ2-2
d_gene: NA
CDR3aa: CASSSSQYTGELFF
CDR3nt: TGTGCCAGCAGTAGTTCCCAGTATACCGGGGAGCTGTTTTTT

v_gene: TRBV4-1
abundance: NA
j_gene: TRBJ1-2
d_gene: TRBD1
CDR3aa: CASSLRTGSHANYGYTF
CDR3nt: TGCGCCAGCAGCCTTCGGACAGGGAGCCATGCTAACTATGGCTACACCTTC

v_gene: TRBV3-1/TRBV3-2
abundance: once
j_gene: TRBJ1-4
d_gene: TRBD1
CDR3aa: CASSHIKGGRTRIGKLFF
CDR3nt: TGTGCCAGCAGCCACATTAAAGGGGGCAGGACCCGAATCGGAAAACTGTTTTTT

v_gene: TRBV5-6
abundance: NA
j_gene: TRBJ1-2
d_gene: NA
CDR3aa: CASSPTENYGYTF
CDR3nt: TGTGCCAGCAGCCCGACTGAAAACTATGGCTACACCTTC

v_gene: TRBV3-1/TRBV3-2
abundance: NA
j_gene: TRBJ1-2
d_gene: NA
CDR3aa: CASSQPSIGAFYGYTF
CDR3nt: TGTGCCAGCAGCCAACCCTCAATTGGGGCCTTCTATGGCTACACCTTC

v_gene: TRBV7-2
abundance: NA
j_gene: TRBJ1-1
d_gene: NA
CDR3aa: CASSLQVLVNTEAFF
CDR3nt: TGTGCCAGCAGCTTACAGGTCTTAGTGAACACTGAAGCTTTCTTT

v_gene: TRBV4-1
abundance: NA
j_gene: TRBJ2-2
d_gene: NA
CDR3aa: CASSQSAPGTGELFF
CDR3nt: TGCGCCAGCAGCCAAAGCGCCCCTGGCACCGGGGAGCTGTTTTTT

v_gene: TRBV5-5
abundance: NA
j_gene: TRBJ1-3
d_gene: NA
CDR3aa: CASRDSKAGNTIYF
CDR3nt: TGTGCCAGCAGGGACAGTAAAGCTGGAAACACCATATATTTT

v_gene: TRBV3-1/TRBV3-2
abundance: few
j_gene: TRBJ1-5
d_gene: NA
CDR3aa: CASGRGARQPQHF
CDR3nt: TGTGCCAGCGGTCGGGGGGCGCGGCAGCCCCAGCATTTT

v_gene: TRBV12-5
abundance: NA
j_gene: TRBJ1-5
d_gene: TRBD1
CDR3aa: CASGSDRVVGQPQHF
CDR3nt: TGTGCTAGTGGTTCCGACAGGGTGGTCGGGCAGCCCCAGCATTTT

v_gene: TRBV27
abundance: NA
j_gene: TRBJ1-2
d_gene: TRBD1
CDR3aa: CASSPGGTAYGYTF
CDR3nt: TGTGCCAGCAGTCCCGGCGGGACAGCCTATGGCTACACCTTC

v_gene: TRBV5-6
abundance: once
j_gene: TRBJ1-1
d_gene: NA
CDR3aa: CASSLDRTEAFF
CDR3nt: TGTGCCAGCAGCTTGGACAGGACTGAAGCTTTCTTT

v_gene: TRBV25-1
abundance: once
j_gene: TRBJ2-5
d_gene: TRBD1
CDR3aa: CASSRAGTGQETQYF
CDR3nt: TGTGCCAGCAGTCGCGCCGGGACAGGGCAAGAGACCCAGTACTTC